One and the same sample provided the 8 T cell receptor beta chains below, sequenced in a study of T cells in Graves' hyperthyroidism and ophthalmopathy. RNA transcripts yielded amplified TCR beta CDR3 regions. First-round RT-PCR of the TCR CDR3 relied on the HTBI primer set. TCRdb fed the multiplex PCR reads into MiXCR, producing one record per CDR3 protein. The sample has 400,000 or so distinct CDR3 sequences, 14% seen once; the top ten hold about 18%. What was sequenced was blood. Every receptor here comes from a woman aged 25 to 39 with Graves' ophthalmopathy.

This clonotype was recorded at least ten times. The J gene is TRBJ2-7, the V gene TRBV27, with D uncertain. The germline V and J ends were trimmed by 2 bases and 0 bases, with 11 bases remaining between them. The CDR3 spans 15 residues. Germline values: CDR1 MNHEY, CDR2 SMNVEV (reference sequence). The CDR3 nucleotides are TGTGCCAGCAGTTTAATGGCGGCTCTCTCCTACGAGCAGTACTTC. Encoded protein: CASSLMAALSYEQYF.

There are a few counts of this clonotype. The germline gene is not matched at one end of the junction; a read error may be the cause. CDR3 amino acids: CASSLEAGSYNAQFF. In DNA, the CDR3 is TGCGCCAGCAGCTTGGAAGCGGGGAGCTACAATGCGCAGTTCTTC. The V call is TRBV5-1, the J call TRBJ2-1; 7 bases align to TRBD2. Germline V gene lookup returns CDR1 SGHRS and CDR2 YFSETQ. The CDR3 runs to 15 residues.

The table lists this clonotype with many counts. The chain links TRBV30 to TRBJ2-7, with D unclear. The CDR3 consists of 13 residues. V dropped 4 bases and J dropped 2 bases, with 12 bases sitting between them. Germline CDR1 and CDR2: GTSNPN and SVGIG (reference sequence). The chain's CDR3 is CAWTTSFAYEQYF. CDR3 DNA sequence: TGTGCCTGGACCACCTCTTTTGCCTACGAGCAGTACTTC.

There are a few counts of this clonotype. Just one base apart from a much larger clone, this may be a read error. The chain is built from TRBV3-1 and TRBJ2-1; 14 positions agree with TRBD2. Germline V gene lookup returns CDR1 LGHDT and CDR2 YNNKEL (reference sequence). The CDR3 length is 19 residues. As DNA, the CDR3 is TGTGCCAGCAGCCTCCGCGGACTAGCGGGGGGTGTCTCCTACAATGAGCAGTCCTTC. Translation gives CASSLRGLAGGVSYNEQSF.

The chain uses TRBV6-1 and TRBJ2-3, with D perhaps TRBD1 or TRBD2 (5 bases each). Germline V gene sequence: CDR1 MNHNS, CDR2 SASEGT. The CDR3 has 14 residues. Trimming cost V 10 bases and J 4 bases, with 18 bases left between them. CDR3 in DNA: TGTGCCATCCGGGACCTCGGTCCGGCAGATACGCAGTATTTT. It yields the protein CAIRDLGPADTQYF.

This clonotype was picked up a small number of times. The CDR3 region is CATSRGNRQVTTDTQYF. The CDR3 DNA follows: TGTGCCACCAGCAGAGGAAACAGGCAGGTTACCACAGATACGCAGTATTTT. The chain employs TRBV15 and TRBJ2-3; D might be TRBD1 (5 bases). CDR3 length: 17 amino acids. Germline V CDR1 and CDR2: LNHNV, YYDKDF (reference sequence). Trimming cost V 1 base and J 2 bases, with 16 bases left between them.

This clonotype was seen ten or more times. V is TRBV6-1 and J is TRBJ1-2; D unclear. Germline CDR1 and CDR2: MNHNS and SASEGT. The CDR3 runs to 13 residues. V dropped 1 base and J dropped 3 bases, with 6 bases sitting between them. This CDR3 reads CASSEGSHYGYTF. The CDR3 DNA reads as TGTGCCAGCAGTGAAGGCTCCCACTATGGCTACACCTTC.

This clonotype was recorded at least ten times. For the CDR3, the DNA is TGCAGTGCTAGAACTGCGGGGCGAACTTCTAGCACAGATACGCAGTATTTT. Encoded protein: CSARTAGRTSSTDTQYF. The rearrangement uses TRBV20-1 and TRBJ2-3; possibly TRBD2 for D (6 bases). Between the trimmed V and J ends, which lost 2 bases and 0 bases, there was a span of 18 bases. CDR1 and CDR2 (germline): DFQATT, SNEGSKA (reference sequence). The length of the CDR3 is 17 residues.